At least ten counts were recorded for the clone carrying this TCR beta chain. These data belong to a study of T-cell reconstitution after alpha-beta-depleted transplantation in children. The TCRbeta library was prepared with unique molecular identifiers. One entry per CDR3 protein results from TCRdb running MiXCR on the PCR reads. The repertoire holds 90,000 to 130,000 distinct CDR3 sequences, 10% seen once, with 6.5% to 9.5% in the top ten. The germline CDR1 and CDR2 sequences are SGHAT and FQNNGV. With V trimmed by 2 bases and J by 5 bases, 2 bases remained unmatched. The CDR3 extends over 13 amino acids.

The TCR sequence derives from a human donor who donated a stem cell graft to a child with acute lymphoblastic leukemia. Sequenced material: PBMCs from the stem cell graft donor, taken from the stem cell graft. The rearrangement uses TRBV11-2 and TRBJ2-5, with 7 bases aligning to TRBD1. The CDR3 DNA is TGTGCCAGCAGCTTATGGGGACAGGAGACCCAGTACTTC. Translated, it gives CASSLWGQETQYF.